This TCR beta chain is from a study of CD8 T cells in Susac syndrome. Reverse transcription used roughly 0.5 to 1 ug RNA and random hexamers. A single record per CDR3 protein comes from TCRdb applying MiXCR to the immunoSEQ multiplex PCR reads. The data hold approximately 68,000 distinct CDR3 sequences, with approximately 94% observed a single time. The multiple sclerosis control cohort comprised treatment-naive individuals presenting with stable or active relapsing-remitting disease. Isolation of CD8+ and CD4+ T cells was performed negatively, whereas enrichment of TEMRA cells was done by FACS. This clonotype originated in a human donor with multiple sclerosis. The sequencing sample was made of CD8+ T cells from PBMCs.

CDR3 in amino acids: CASSVDRPSNQPQHF. CDR3 bases: TGTGCCAGCAGTGTGGACAGGCCCAGCAATCAGCCCCAGCATTTT. V is TRBV6-5 and J is TRBJ1-5; TRBD1 aligns across 7 bases. The length of the CDR3 is 15 residues. Trimming removed 5 bases from V and 1 base from J; junction bases left unmatched: 5. Germline CDR1 MNHEY, CDR2 SVGAGI.